This TCR beta chain was identified in a study of blood T cell repertoires in COVID-19. This clone was recorded once. The germline V gene has CDR1 MNHEY and CDR2 SMNVEV (reference sequence). The CDR3 totals 13 residues. Trimming took 2 bases from V and 3 from J, leaving 8 bases between them. The repertoire was sequenced with immunoSEQ multiplex PCR; TCRdb's copy has only in-frame clones and lacks some. The sample contains a few hundred thousand clones, roughly 87% of which appear only once. The receptor was isolated from a man in his forties with active or convalescent COVID-19. Sequencing was done on a sample of peripheral blood. J is TRBJ2-7 and V is TRBV27; D remains ambiguous. CDR3 DNA sequence: TGTGCCAGCAGTTTAGGTCCACACTACGAGCAGTACTTC. Translated: CASSLGPHYEQYF.